This T cell receptor beta chain was recovered during a study of blood T cell repertoires in COVID-19. Study at large: Sites across the United States, Italy and Spain contributed samples from acute and convalescent COVID-19.

This CDR3 region has 17 residues. The J segment lost 7 bases and the V segment lost 5 bases, leaving 13 bases of the junction unmatched. Germline CDR1 reads MNHNY; CDR2 reads SVGAGI (reference sequence). In the study's own analysis: Scientists estimated how many nucleated cells there were by amplifying reference gene primers. The repertoire was sequenced with immunoSEQ multiplex PCR; TCRdb's copy has only in-frame clones and lacks some. D and trimming come from the DNA, and the V and J calls and clone size come from that table. The profile shows about 190,000 clones, less than 85% of them singletons.

Source material: peripheral blood. This sequence originates from a woman between 45 and 65 years old with acute or convalescent COVID-19. This rearrangement joins TRBV6-6 to TRBJ1-5; 11 bases agree with TRBD1. For the CDR3, the DNA is TGTGCCAGCAGTCCTATTTTCGGACAGGGGGCGCGACAGCCCCAGCATTTT. Translating gives CASSPIFGQGARQPQHF.